The clone carrying this T cell receptor beta chain has a single count. The antigen remains undetermined. Clones were read by immunoSEQ multiplex PCR, and TCRdb kept only the in-frame ones, dropping some. Among about 62,000 clones, 75% to 85% were seen once, and the ten largest hold roughly a tenth. This sample stems from a study of OX40 agonist ivuxolimab in advanced cancers. Study-wide results and caveats: Averaging showed that CD8+ T cells had more expanded clones than CD4+ did.

Losses at the gene ends were 10 bases for V and 3 bases for J; bases not matched to a gene: 10. The CDR3 spans 14 residues. Looked up from germline, CDR1 is MNHEY and CDR2 is SMNVEV (reference sequence). V usage is TRBV27 and J usage is TRBJ1-1; 8 positions agree with TRBD1. Sample: CD4+ or CD8+ T cells sorted from blood, taken in a trial of the OX40 agonist ivuxolimab. The clonotype originates from an adult with an advanced solid tumor such as melanoma, head and neck, liver or kidney cancer. The CDR3: CATWDEQGDTEAFF. The CDR3 coding sequence is TGTGCCACCTGGGATGAACAGGGGGACACTGAAGCTTTCTTT.